The next 10 T cell receptor beta chains were all read from a single sample in a study of blood T cell repertoires in COVID-19. Repertoires were generated with immunoSEQ multiplex PCR, while TCRdb's copy carries only in-frame clones and drops some. This sample yields about 180,000 clones, of which approximately 86% are seen a single time; 1.6% belongs to the top ten. Sample: peripheral blood. The receptors were gathered from a woman aged 45-60 years with acute or convalescent COVID-19.

The J gene is TRBJ2-7, the V gene TRBV18; no firm D call. In germline, CDR1 is KGHSH, CDR2 LQKENI. There are 11 residues in the CDR3. V lost 4 bases and J 4 bases, leaving 5 bases between the germline ends. CDR3 nucleotide sequence: TGTGCCAGCTCACGCGAATACGAGCAGTACTTC. Translating it yields CASSREYEQYF.

The V gene is TRBV4-2, the J gene TRBJ1-2; no clear D. V lost 0 bases and J lost 3, with 8 bases in between. The CDR3 runs 14 residues. Germline V gives CDR1 LGHNA, CDR2 YNFKEQ. The CDR3 DNA is TGTGCCAGCAGCCAAGATCCAGTTCACTATGGCTACACCTTC. This translates into CASSQDPVHYGYTF.

The V call is TRBV10-3, the J call TRBJ2-7, with 8 positions matching TRBD1. The J segment lost 6 bases and the V segment lost 2 bases, leaving 3 bases of the junction unmatched. Looked up from germline, CDR1 is ENHRY and CDR2 is SYGVKD. CDR3 size: 13 residues. CDR3 in amino acids: CAISEGQGREQYF. The CDR3 DNA is TGTGCCATCAGTGAGGGACAGGGACGCGAGCAGTACTTC.

The chain employs TRBV4-1 and TRBJ1-2, with 7 bases that match TRBD1. The germline CDR1 and CDR2 sequences are MGHRA and YSYEKL. V was pared by 3 bases and J by 4 bases, with 5 bases of the junction left unmatched. The length of the CDR3 is 14 residues. The CDR3 nucleotides are TGCGCCAGCAGCCAGACAGGGAGCGGCTATGGCTACACCTTC. It yields the protein CASSQTGSGYGYTF.

The chain has TRBV4-1 and TRBJ2-1; a possible D gene is TRBD2 (6 bases). There are 13 residues in the CDR3. The germline V gene has CDR1 MGHRA and CDR2 YSYEKL. The ends were cut back, 1 base at V and 7 bases at J, with 8 bases in the middle. The CDR3 is CASSQGGENEQFF. The CDR3 DNA follows: TGCGCCAGCAGCCAAGGGGGGGAGAATGAGCAGTTCTTC.

The V call is TRBV30, the J call TRBJ1-6; weak D call: TRBD1 (6 bases). Deletions cut 3 bases from V and 10 bases from J, with 19 bases between. The CDR3 has 15 residues. Per the germline V gene, CDR1 is GTSNPN and CDR2 is SVGIG (reference sequence). The CDR3 sequence is CAWSVGGGLESPLHF. The DNA of the CDR3 is TGTGCCTGGAGCGTAGGGGGGGGGTTAGAATCACCCCTCCACTTT.

The chain has TRBV12-5 and TRBJ1-5, with no clear D. V was shortened by 5 bases and J by 0 bases, with 5 bases between the two germline ends. Germline V gene data show CDR1 as LGHNT and CDR2 as FRNRAP. The length of the CDR3 is 13 residues. DNA for the CDR3: TGTGCTAGTGGTCTGTCTAGCAATCAGCCCCAGCATTTT. Amino acids: CASGLSSNQPQHF.

The chain employs TRBV18 and TRBJ1-4, with D possibly matching TRBD1 (5 bases). CDR1 and CDR2 (germline): KGHSH, LQKENI. This CDR3 is built from 13 residues. The V end lost 1 base, the J end lost 7 bases, and 7 bases lay between the germline ends. The CDR3 DNA reads as TGTGCCAGCTCACCACAGGGGCGTGAAAAACTGTTTTTT. It encodes CASSPQGREKLFF.

V is TRBV6-2 or TRBV6-3 and J is TRBJ2-3, with 7 nucleotides matching TRBD2. V lost 0 bases and J lost 2; bases outside the gene matches: 8. CDR3 length: 17 residues. Germline CDR1 and CDR2: MNHEY and SVGEGT. The chain's CDR3 is CASSYSASGDITDTQYF. CDR3 DNA sequence: TGTGCCAGCAGTTACTCGGCCAGCGGGGATATCACAGATACGCAGTATTTT.

The chain has TRBV6-4 and TRBJ2-3, with 9 positions matching TRBD2. Germline V gene data show CDR1 as MRHNA and CDR2 as SNTAGT. The CDR3 is 14 residues long. J was trimmed by 10 bases and V by 4 bases; bases with no gene match: 9. CDR3 DNA: TGTGCCAGCAGTGTGGGCAAAGCGGGAGGTGCGCAGTATTTT. Translation gives CASSVGKAGGAQYF.